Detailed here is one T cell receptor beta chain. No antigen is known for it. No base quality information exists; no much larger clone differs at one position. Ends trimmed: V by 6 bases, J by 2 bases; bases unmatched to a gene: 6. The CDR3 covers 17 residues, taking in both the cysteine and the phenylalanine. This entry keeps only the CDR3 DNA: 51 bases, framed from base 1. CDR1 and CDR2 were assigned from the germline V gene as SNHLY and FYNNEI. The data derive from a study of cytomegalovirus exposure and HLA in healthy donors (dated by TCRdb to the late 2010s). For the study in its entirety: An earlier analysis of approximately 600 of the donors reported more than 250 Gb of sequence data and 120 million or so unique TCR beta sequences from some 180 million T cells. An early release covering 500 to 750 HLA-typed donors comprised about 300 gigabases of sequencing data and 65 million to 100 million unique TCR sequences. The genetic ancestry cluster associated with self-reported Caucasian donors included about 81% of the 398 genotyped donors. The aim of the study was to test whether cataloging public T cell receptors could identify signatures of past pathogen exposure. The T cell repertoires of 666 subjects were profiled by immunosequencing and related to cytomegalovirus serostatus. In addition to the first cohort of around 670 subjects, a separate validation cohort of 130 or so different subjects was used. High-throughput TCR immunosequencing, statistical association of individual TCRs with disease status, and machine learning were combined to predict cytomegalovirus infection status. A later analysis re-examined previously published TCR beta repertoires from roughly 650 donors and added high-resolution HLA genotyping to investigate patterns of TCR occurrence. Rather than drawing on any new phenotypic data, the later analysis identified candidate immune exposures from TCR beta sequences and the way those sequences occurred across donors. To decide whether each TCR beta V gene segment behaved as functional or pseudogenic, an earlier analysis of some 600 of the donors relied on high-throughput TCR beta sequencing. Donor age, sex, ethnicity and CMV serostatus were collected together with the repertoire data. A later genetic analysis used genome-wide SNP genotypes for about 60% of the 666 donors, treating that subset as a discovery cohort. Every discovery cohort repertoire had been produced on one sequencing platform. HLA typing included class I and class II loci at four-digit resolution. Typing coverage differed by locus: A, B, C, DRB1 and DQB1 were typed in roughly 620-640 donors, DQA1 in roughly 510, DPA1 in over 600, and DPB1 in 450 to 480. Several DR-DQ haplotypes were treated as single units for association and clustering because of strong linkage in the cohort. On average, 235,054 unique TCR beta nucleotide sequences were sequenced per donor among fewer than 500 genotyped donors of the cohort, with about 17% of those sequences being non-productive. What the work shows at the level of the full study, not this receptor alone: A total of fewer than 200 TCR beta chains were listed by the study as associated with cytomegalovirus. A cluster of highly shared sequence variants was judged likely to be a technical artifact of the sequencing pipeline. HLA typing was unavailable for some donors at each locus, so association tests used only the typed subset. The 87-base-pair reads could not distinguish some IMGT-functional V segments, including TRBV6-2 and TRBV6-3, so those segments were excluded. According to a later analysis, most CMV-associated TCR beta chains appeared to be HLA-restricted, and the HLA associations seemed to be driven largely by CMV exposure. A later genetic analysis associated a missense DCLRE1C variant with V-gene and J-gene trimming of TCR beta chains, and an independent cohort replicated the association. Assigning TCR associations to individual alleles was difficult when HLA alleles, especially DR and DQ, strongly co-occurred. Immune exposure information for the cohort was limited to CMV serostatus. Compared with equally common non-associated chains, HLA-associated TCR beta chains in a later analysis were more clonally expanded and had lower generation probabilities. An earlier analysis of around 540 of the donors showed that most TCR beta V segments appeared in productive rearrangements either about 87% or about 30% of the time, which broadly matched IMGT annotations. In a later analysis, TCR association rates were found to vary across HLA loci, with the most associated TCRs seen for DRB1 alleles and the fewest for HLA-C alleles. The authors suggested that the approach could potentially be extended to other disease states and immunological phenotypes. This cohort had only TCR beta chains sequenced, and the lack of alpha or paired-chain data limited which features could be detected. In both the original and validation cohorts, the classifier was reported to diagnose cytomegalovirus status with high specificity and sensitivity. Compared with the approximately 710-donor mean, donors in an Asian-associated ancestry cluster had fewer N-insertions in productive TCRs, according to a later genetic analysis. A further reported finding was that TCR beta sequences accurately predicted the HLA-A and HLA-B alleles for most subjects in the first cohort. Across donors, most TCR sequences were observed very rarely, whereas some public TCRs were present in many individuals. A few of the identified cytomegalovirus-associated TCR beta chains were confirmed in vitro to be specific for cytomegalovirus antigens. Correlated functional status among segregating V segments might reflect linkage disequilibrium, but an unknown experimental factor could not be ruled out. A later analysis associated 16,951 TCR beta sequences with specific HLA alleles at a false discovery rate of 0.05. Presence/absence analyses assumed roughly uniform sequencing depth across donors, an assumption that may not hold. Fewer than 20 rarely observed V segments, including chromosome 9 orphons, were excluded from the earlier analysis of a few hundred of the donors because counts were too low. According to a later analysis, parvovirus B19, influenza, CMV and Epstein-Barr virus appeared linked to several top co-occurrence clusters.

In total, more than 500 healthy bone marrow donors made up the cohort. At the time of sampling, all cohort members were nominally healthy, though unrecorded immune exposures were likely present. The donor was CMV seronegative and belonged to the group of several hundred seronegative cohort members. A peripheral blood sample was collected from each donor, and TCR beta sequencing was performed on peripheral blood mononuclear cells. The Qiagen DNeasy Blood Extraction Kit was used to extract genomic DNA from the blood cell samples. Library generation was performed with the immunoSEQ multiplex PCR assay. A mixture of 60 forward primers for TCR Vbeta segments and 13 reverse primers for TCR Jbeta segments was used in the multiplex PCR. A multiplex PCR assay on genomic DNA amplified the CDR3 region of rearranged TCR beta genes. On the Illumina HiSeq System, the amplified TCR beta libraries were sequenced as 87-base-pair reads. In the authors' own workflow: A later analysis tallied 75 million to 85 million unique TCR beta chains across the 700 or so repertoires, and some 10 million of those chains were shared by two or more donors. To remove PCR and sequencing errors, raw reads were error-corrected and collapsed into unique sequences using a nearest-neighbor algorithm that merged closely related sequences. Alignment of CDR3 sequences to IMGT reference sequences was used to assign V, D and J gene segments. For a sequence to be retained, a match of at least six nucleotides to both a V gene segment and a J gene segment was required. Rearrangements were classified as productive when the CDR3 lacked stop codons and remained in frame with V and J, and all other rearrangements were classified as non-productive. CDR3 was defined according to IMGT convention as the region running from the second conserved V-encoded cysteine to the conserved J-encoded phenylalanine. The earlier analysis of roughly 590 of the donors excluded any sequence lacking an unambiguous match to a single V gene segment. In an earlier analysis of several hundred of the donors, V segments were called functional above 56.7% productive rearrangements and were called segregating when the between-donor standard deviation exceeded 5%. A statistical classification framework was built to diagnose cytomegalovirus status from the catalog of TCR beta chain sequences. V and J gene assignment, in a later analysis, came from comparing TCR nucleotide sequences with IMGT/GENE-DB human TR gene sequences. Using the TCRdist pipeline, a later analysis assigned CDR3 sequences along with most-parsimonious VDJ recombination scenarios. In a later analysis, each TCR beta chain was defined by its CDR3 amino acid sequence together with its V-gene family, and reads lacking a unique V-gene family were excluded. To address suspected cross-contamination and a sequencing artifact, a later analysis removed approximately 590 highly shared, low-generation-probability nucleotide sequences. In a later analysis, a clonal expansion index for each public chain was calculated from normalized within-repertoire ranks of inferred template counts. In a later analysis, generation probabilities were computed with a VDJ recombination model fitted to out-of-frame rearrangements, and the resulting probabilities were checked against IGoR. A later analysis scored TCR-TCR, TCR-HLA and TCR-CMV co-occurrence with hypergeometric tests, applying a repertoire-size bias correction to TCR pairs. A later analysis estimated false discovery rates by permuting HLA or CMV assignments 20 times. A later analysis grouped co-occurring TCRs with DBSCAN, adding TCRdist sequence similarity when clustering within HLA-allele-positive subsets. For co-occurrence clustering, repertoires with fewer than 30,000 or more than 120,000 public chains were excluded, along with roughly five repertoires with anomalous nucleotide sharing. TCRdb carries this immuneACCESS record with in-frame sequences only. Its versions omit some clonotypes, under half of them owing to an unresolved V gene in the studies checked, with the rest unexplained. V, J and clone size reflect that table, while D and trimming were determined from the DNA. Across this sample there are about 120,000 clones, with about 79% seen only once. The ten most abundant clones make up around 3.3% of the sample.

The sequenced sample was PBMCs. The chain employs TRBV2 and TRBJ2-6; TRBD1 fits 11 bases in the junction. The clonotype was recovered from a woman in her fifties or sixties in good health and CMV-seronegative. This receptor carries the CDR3 CASSRDRGNPGANVLTF. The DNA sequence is TGTGCCAGCAGCCGGGACAGGGGGAACCCTGGGGCCAACGTCCTGACTTTC.